Described below is a single T cell receptor beta chain sequence and its context. Random hexamers served to reverse transcribe roughly 0.5 to 1 ug RNA. TCRdb ran MiXCR on the immunoSEQ multiplex PCR reads and lists one entry per CDR3 protein. Found here are some 300,000 distinct CDR3 sequences, about 85% of them singletons; the top ten hold 0.11%. This sample is drawn from a study of CD8 T cells in Susac syndrome. Germline V gene lookup returns CDR1 SGHAT and CDR2 FQNNGV. The CDR3 consists of 14 residues. Trimming took 1 base from V and 6 from J, leaving 11 bases between them. Sequenced sample: CD8+ T cells from PBMCs. The origin of this receptor is a human donor with multiple sclerosis. The chain has TRBV11-2 and TRBJ2-3; no reliable D call. CDR3 coding DNA: TGTGCCAGCAGCTTAGGCCTCCATATCGATACGCAGTATTTT. Amino acids: CASSLGLHIDTQYF. The complete variable domain, with remaining parts taken from reference TRBV11-2 and TRBJ2-3, reads EAGVAQSPRYKIIEKRQSVAFWCNPISGHATLYWYQQILGQGPKLLIQFQNNGVVDDSQLPKDRFSAERLKGVDSTLKIQPAKLEDSAVYLCASSLGLHIDTQYFGPGTRLTVL.